A selection of T cell receptor beta chains follows, all from one sample in a study of blood T cell repertoires in COVID-19. TCRdb's copy holds only in-frame clones and misses some; the assay was immunoSEQ multiplex PCR. This table has more than 250,000 clones, about 87% appearing once. Sequenced input: peripheral blood. Every receptor here comes from a woman in her thirties with COVID-19, enrolled during active disease. The CDR3 runs from the conserved cysteine through the conserved F or W. Fields, in order: J gene, V gene, CDR3 protein.

j_gene: TRBJ1-2
v_gene: TRBV4-1
CDR3aa: CASSLRDRDYGYTF

j_gene: TRBJ1-2
v_gene: TRBV6-5
CDR3aa: CASGGRDGYTF

j_gene: TRBJ1-2
v_gene: TRBV18
CDR3aa: CASSPGTGGLNYGYTF

j_gene: TRBJ1-1
v_gene: TRBV7-9
CDR3aa: CASSLREGEGTEAFF

j_gene: TRBJ1-6
v_gene: TRBV7-2
CDR3aa: CASSLSQVAANSPLHF

j_gene: TRBJ1-2
v_gene: TRBV4-3
CDR3aa: CASSQGLGQNYGYTF

j_gene: TRBJ2-5
v_gene: TRBV10-3
CDR3aa: CAISWSGGVQETQYF

j_gene: TRBJ2-1
v_gene: TRBV2
CDR3aa: CASMGQDMSEQFF

j_gene: TRBJ2-5
v_gene: TRBV19
CDR3aa: CASGRGREETQYF

j_gene: TRBJ1-3
v_gene: TRBV5-1
CDR3aa: CASSNGVAGNTIYF

j_gene: TRBJ1-1
v_gene: TRBV10-3
CDR3aa: CAIRTDRGTEAFF

j_gene: TRBJ2-3
v_gene: TRBV11-3
CDR3aa: CASSTRTSGTRGTQYF

j_gene: TRBJ1-2
v_gene: TRBV19
CDR3aa: CASSIAGVGYTF

j_gene: TRBJ1-2
v_gene: TRBV4-2
CDR3aa: CASSQDKAGRGYTF

j_gene: TRBJ2-7
v_gene: TRBV10-3
CDR3aa: CAILSPLTYEQYF

j_gene: TRBJ2-2
v_gene: TRBV29-1
CDR3aa: CSVGHRVPGELFF

j_gene: TRBJ2-1
v_gene: TRBV19
CDR3aa: CASTLYNEQFF

j_gene: TRBJ1-1
v_gene: TRBV3-1/TRBV3-2
CDR3aa: CASSQGVNTEAFF

j_gene: TRBJ1-2
v_gene: TRBV12-3/TRBV12-4
CDR3aa: CASSDTGAYGYTF

j_gene: TRBJ1-5
v_gene: TRBV18
CDR3aa: CASSRSEDQPQHF

j_gene: TRBJ1-2
v_gene: TRBV6-6
CDR3aa: CASSYGGAAYGYTF

j_gene: TRBJ2-5
v_gene: TRBV6-5
CDR3aa: CASSWTGVETQYF

j_gene: TRBJ1-1
v_gene: TRBV6-5
CDR3aa: CASRRTGSTEAFF

j_gene: TRBJ2-7
v_gene: TRBV5-1
CDR3aa: CASSLEGYEQYF

j_gene: TRBJ2-5
v_gene: TRBV15
CDR3aa: CATSRDDRGFQETQYF

j_gene: TRBJ1-5
v_gene: TRBV5-8
CDR3aa: CASSLVQPQHF

j_gene: TRBJ1-1
v_gene: TRBV5-1
CDR3aa: CASSFMAGLNTEAFF

j_gene: TRBJ2-2
v_gene: TRBV19
CDR3aa: CASSIARGELFF

j_gene: TRBJ1-2
v_gene: TRBV2
CDR3aa: CASSDGGGEGYTF

j_gene: TRBJ1-6
v_gene: TRBV11-3
CDR3aa: CASSLDGTNSPLHF

j_gene: TRBJ2-1
v_gene: TRBV6-5
CDR3aa: CASSPYDRSNEQFF

j_gene: TRBJ2-2
v_gene: TRBV7-2
CDR3aa: CASSLTGNTGELFF

j_gene: TRBJ1-2
v_gene: TRBV5-5
CDR3aa: CASSLYRTPLWLGYTF

j_gene: TRBJ1-2
v_gene: TRBV5-6
CDR3aa: CASRQDRAYGYTF

j_gene: TRBJ1-1
v_gene: TRBV3-1/TRBV3-2
CDR3aa: CASSPGTGTMNTEAFF

j_gene: TRBJ1-2
v_gene: TRBV19
CDR3aa: CASSIPGQGSGYTF

j_gene: TRBJ1-2
v_gene: TRBV2
CDR3aa: CASSATGGGDGYTF

j_gene: TRBJ1-1
v_gene: TRBV19
CDR3aa: CASRDSINTEAFF

j_gene: TRBJ1-2
v_gene: TRBV11-2
CDR3aa: CASTNDRFYGYTF

j_gene: TRBJ2-5
v_gene: TRBV5-1
CDR3aa: CASSPGTSGAETQYF

j_gene: TRBJ2-7
v_gene: TRBV6-5
CDR3aa: CASRSDRGAYEQYF

j_gene: TRBJ1-3
v_gene: TRBV11-2
CDR3aa: CASSLTQGRAGNTIYF

j_gene: TRBJ1-5
v_gene: TRBV19
CDR3aa: CASMKGSSNQPQHF

j_gene: TRBJ2-2
v_gene: TRBV7-9
CDR3aa: CASSTGTSGLSGELFF

j_gene: TRBJ2-1
v_gene: TRBV9
CDR3aa: CASSVSAGQYSEQFF

j_gene: TRBJ1-4
v_gene: TRBV24-1
CDR3aa: CATSEGTANEKLFF

j_gene: TRBJ2-2
v_gene: TRBV5-5
CDR3aa: CASIPGTGVAGELFF

j_gene: TRBJ2-4
v_gene: TRBV18
CDR3aa: CASSHRGRGAKNIQYF

j_gene: TRBJ2-7
v_gene: TRBV5-4
CDR3aa: CASSSAGTSGGARSSEQYF

j_gene: TRBJ1-1
v_gene: TRBV5-5
CDR3aa: CASSYTYSGLQAFTEAFF

j_gene: TRBJ2-1
v_gene: TRBV11-3
CDR3aa: CASSESRQGAYEQFF

j_gene: TRBJ2-7
v_gene: TRBV19
CDR3aa: CASSKSQTGTGAYEQYF

j_gene: TRBJ2-3
v_gene: TRBV7-2
CDR3aa: CASSLGLGSTDTQYF